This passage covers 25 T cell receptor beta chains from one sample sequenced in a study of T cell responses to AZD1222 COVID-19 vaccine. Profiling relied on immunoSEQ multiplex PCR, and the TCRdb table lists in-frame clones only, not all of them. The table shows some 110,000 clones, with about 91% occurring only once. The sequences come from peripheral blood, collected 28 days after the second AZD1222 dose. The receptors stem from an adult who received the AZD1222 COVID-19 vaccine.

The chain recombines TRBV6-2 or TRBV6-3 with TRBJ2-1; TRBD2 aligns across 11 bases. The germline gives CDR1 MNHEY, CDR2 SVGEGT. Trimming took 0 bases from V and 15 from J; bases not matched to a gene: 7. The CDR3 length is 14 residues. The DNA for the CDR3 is TGTGCCAGCAGTTACTCGACGTTAGCGGGAGGGCCGTTCTTC. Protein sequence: CASSYSTLAGGPFF.

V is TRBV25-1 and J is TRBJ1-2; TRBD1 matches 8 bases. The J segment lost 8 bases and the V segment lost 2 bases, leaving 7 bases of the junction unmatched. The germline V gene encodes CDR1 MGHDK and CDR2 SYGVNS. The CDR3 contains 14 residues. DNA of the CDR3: TGTGCCAGCAGTGAACCATTACAGGGGGGCGGCTACACCTTC. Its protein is CASSEPLQGGGYTF.

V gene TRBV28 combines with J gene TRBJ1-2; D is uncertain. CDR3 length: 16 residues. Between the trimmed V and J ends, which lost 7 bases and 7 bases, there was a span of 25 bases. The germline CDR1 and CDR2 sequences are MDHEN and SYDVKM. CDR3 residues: CASTLVVPLQRSGYTF. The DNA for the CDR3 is TGTGCCAGCACCTTAGTAGTGCCCCTTCAAAGGAGTGGCTACACCTTC.

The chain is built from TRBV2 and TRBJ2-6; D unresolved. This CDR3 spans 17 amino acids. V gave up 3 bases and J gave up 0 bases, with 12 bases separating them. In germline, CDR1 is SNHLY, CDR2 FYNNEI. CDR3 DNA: TGTGCCAGCAGTGAGGCGGATTGGTTCTCTGGGGCCAACGTCCTGACTTTC. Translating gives CASSEADWFSGANVLTF.

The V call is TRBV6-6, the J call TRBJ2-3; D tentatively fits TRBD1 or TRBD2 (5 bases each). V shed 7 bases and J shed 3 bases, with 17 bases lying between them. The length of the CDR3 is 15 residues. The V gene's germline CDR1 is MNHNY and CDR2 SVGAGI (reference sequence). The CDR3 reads CASNLGELETDTQYF. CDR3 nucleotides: TGTGCCAGCAATCTGGGGGAGCTAGAAACAGATACGCAGTATTTT.

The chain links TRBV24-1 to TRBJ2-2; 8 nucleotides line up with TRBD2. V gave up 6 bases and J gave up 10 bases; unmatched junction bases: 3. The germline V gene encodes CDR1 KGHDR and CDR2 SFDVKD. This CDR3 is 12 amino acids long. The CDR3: CATSSGGVELFF. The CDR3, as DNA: TGTGCCACCAGTAGCGGGGGCGTGGAGCTGTTTTTT.

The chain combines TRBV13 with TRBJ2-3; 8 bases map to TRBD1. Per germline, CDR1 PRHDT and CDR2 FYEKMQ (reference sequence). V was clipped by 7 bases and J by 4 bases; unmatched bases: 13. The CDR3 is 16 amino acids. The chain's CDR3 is CASTPPRTGPADTQYF. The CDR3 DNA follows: TGTGCCAGCACCCCGCCAAGGACAGGGCCGGCAGATACGCAGTATTTT.

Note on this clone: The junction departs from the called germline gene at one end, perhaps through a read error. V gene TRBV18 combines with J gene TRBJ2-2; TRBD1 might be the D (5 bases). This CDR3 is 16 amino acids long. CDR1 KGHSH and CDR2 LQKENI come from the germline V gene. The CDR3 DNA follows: TGTACCAGCTCACCACTTGACAGCCGGAACACCGGGGAGCTGTTTTTT. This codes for CTSSPLDSRNTGELFF.

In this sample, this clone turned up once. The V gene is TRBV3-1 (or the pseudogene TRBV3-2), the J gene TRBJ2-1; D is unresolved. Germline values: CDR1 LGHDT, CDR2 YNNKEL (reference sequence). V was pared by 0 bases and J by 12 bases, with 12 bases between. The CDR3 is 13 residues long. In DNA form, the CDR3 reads TGTGCCAGCAGCCAAGAGGGCCTCCAAGGGCAGTTCTTC. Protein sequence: CASSQEGLQGQFF.

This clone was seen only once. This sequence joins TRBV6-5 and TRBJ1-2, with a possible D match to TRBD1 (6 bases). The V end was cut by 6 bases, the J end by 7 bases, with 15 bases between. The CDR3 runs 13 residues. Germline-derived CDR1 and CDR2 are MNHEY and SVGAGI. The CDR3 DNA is TGTGCCAGCAGCGGCACGGGACAACGTGGCTACACCTTC. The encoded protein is CASSGTGQRGYTF.

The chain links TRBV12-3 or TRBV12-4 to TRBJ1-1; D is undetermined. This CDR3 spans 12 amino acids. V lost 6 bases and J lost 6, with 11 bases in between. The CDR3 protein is CASSRDISEAFF. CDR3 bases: TGTGCCAGCAGCCGCGACATATCTGAAGCTTTCTTT.

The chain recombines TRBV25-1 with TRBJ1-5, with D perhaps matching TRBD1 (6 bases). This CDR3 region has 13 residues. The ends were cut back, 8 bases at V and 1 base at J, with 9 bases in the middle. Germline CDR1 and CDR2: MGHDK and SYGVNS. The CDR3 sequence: CASSDRSNQPQHF. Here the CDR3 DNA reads TGTGCCAGCTCTGACAGGAGCAATCAGCCCCAGCATTTT.

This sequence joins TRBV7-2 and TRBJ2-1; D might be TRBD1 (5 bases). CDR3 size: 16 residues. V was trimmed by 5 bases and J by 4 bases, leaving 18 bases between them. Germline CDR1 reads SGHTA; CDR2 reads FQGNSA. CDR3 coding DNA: TGTGCCAGCAGCCCATGGTCCAGGGCCCTTTACAATGAGCAGTTCTTC. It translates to CASSPWSRALYNEQFF.

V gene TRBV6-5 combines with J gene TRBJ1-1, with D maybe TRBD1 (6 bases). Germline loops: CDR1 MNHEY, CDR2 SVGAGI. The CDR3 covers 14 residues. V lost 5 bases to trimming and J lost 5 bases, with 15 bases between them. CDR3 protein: CASSRTGLGTEAFF. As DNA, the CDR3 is TGTGCCAGCAGTCGCACAGGGCTGGGAACTGAAGCTTTCTTT.

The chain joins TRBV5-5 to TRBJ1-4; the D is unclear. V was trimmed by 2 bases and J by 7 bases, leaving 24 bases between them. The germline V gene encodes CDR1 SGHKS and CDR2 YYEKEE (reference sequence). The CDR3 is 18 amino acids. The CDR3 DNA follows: TGTGCCAGCAGCTTTGCGATGGAACCGGCCCTAGGGTCTGAAAAACTGTTTTTT. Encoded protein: CASSFAMEPALGSEKLFF.

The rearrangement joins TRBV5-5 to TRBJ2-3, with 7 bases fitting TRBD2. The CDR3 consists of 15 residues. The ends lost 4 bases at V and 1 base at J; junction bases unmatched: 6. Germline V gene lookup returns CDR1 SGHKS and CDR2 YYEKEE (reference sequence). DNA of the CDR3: TGTGCCAGCAGCCCCGCTAGCGGAGGCACAGATACGCAGTATTTT. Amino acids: CASSPASGGTDTQYF.

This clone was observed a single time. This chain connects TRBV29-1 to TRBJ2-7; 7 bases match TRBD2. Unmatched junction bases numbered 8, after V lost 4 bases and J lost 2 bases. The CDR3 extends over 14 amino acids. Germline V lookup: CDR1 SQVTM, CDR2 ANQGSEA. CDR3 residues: CSVVLGRAPYEQYF. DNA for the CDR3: TGCAGCGTTGTTTTAGGGAGGGCCCCCTACGAGCAGTACTTC.

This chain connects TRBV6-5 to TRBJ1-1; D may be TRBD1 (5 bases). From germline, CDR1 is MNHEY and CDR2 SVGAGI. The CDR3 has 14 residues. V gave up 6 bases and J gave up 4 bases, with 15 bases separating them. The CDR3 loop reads CASRPRALLTEAFF. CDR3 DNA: TGTGCCAGCAGACCCAGGGCATTGCTCACTGAAGCTTTCTTT.

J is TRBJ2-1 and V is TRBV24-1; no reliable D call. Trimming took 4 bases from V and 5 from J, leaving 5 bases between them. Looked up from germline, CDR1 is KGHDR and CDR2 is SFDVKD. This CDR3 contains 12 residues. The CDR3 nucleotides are TGTGCCACCAGTGAAGCCAACAATGAGCAGTTCTTC. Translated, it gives CATSEANNEQFF.

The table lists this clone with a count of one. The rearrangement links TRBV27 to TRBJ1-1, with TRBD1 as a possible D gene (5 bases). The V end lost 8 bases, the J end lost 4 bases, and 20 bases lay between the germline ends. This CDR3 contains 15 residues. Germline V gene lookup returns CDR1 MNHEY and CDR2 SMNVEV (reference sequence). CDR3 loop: CASSSGRGRGTEAFF. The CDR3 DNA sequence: TGTGCCAGCTCCTCGGGACGGGGACGGGGCACTGAAGCTTTCTTT.

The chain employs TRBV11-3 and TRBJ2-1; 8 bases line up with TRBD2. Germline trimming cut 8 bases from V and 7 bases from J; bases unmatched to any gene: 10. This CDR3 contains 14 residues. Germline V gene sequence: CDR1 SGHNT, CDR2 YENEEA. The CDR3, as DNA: TGTGCCAGCCAGGCGGGAGGAGGAGGGAATGAGCAGTTCTTC. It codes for CASQAGGGGNEQFF.

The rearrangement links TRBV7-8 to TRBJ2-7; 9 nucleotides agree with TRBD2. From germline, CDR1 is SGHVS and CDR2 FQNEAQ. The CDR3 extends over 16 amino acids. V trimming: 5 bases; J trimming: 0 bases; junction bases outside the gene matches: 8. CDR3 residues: CASSPRTSDTSYEQYF. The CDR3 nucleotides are TGTGCCAGCAGCCCACGGACTAGCGATACCTCCTACGAGCAGTACTTC.

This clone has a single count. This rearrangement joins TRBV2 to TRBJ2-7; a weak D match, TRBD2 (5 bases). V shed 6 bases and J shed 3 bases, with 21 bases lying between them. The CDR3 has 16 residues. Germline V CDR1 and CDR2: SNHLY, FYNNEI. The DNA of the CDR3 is TGTGCCAGCAGGTACGGTATGTGGGAGTCCAGCTACGAGCAGTACTTC. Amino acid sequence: CASRYGMWESSYEQYF.

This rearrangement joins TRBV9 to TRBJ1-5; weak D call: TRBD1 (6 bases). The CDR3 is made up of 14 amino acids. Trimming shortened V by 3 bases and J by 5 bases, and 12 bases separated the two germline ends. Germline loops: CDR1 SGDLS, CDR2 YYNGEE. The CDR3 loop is CASSEQGGDQPQHF. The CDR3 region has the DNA TGTGCCAGCAGCGAACAGGGAGGCGATCAGCCCCAGCATTTT.

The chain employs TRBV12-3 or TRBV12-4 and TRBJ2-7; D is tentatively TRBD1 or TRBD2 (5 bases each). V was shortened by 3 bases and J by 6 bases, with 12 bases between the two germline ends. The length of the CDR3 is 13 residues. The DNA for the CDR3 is TGTGCCAGCAGTTTTGAGGGGCAGGGCGAGCAGTACTTC. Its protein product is CASSFEGQGEQYF.